This TCR beta chain was observed in a study of control samples from healthy donors and cancer patients. CDR1 and CDR2 (germline): SGHNT, YYREEE (reference sequence). The ends were cut back, 4 bases at V and 4 bases at J, with 12 bases in the middle. This CDR3 is 14 amino acids long. Repertoires were generated with immunoSEQ multiplex PCR, while TCRdb's copy carries only in-frame clones and drops some. The data show roughly 190,000 clones, about 89% seen once. This clone was detected only a few times. The sequence was collected from a man in his thirties or forties in good health. The gene calls are TRBV5-4 and TRBJ2-1; no firm D call. The sample comprised blood. CDR3 DNA sequence: TGTGCCAGCAGCCAACGGAGCTTATACAATGAGCAGTTCTTC. This translates into CASSQRSLYNEQFF. Full variable domain (outside the CDR3, taken from reference TRBV5-4 and TRBJ2-1): ETGVTQSPTHLIKTRGQQVTLRCSSQSGHNTVSWYQQALGQGPQFIFQYYREEENGRGNFPPRFSGLQFPNYSSELNVNALELDDSALYLCASSQRSLYNEQFFGPGTRLTVL.